This T cell receptor (beta chain) is from a study of post-analysis software for immune sequencing data. Study in general: In terms of disease course, relapsing-remitting, secondary progressive and progressive-relapsing multiple sclerosis were included. Notes on the study in general: The authors found that F measure strongly co-clustered same-batch samples. Compared with controls, patients showed significantly lower normalized Chao1 diversity.

Unique molecular identifiers were built into the TCR beta cDNA libraries. The source material, about 0.9 to 11 million T cells, gave rise to 400,000 to 550,000 cDNA molecules. TCRdb ran MiXCR on the PCR reads and lists one entry per CDR3 protein. This sample has some 890,000 distinct CDR3 sequences, with roughly 50% found just once. Worth noting for this clonotype: Its antigen is as yet unknown.

The TCR sequence derives from a girl between 10 and 17 years old with multiple sclerosis. Sequencing used blood.

CDR3 sequence reads: CASSLTGQGRQNEQFF. For the CDR3, the DNA is TGTGCCAGCAGCTTAACTGGACAGGGGAGGCAGAATGAGCAGTTCTTC. This chain uses TRBV7-8 with TRBJ2-1, with 9 bases aligning to TRBD1. The CDR3 is 16 residues long. The ends lost 2 bases at V and 7 bases at J; junction bases unmatched: 9. Germline V gives CDR1 SGHVS, CDR2 FQNEAQ.